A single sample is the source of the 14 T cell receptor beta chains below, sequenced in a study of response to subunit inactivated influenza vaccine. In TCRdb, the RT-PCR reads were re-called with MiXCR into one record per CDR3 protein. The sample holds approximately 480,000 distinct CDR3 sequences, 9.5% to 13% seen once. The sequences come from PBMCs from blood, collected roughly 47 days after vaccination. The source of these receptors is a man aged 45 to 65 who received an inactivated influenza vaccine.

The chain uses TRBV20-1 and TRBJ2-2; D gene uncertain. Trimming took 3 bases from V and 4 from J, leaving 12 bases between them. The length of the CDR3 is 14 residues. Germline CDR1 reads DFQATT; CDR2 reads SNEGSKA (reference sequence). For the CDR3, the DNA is TGCAGTGCTAGTTGGTATCCTAGCACCGGGGAGCTGTTTTTT. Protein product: CSASWYPSTGELFF.

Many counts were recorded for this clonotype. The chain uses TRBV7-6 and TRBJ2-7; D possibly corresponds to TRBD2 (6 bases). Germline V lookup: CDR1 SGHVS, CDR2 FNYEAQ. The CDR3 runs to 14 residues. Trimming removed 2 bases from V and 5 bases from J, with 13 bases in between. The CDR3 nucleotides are TGTGCCAGCAGCTTAAGAGGAGGGCGTAACGAGCAGTACTTC. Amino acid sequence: CASSLRGGRNEQYF.

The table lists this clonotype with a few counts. The CDR3 DNA is TGTGCCAGCAGCCTCAACACGGCAATCCGAGTCGGGGAGCTGTTTTTT. Its protein is CASSLNTAIRVGELFF. The chain has TRBV7-9 and TRBJ2-2; D remains ambiguous. CDR3 length equals 16 residues. With 5 bases removed from V and 7 bases from J, the gap between germline ends came to 20 bases. Germline V lookup: CDR1 SEHNR, CDR2 FQNEAQ (reference sequence).

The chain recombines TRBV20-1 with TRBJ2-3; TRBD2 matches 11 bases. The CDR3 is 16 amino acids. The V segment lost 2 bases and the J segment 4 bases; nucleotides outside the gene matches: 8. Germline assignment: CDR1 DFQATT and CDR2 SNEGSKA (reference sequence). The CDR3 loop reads CSARRRLAGRADTQYF. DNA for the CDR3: TGCAGTGCTAGACGCAGACTAGCGGGGAGGGCAGATACGCAGTATTTT.

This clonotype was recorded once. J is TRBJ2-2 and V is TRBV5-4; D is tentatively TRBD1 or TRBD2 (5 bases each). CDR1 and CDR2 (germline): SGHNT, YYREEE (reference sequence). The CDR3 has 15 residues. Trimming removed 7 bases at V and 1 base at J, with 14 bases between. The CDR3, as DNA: TGTGCCAGCCAACTAGGGGCGGGGAACACCGGGGAGCTGTTTTTT. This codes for CASQLGAGNTGELFF.

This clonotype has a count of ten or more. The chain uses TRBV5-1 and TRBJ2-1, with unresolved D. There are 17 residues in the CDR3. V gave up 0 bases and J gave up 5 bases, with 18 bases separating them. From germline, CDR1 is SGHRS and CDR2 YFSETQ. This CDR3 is CASSLAVYGAGNNEQFF. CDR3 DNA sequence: TGCGCCAGCAGCTTGGCCGTTTACGGCGCTGGAAACAATGAGCAGTTCTTC.

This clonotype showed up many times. CDR3 in amino acids: CAISERGPVVTDTQYF. CDR3 sequence (DNA): TGTGCCATCAGCGAGCGGGGCCCGGTTGTGACAGATACGCAGTATTTT. The chain links TRBV10-3 to TRBJ2-3, with TRBD2 matching over 7 bases. Germline V gene lookup returns CDR1 ENHRY and CDR2 SYGVKD. This CDR3 comprises 16 residues. The ends lost 6 bases at V and 3 bases at J; junction bases unmatched: 12.

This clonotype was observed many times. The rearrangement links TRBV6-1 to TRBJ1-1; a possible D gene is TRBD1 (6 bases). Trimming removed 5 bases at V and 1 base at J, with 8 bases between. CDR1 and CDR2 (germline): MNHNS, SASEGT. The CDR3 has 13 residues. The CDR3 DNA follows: TGTGCCAGCAGTACAGGGAGGAACACTGAAGCTTTCTTT. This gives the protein CASSTGRNTEAFF.

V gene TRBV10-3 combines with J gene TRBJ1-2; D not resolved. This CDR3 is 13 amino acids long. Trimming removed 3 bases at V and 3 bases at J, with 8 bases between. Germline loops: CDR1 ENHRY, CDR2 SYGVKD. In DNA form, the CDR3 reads TGTGCCATCAGTGAAGCTGGTTACTATGGCTACACCTTC. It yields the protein CAISEAGYYGYTF.

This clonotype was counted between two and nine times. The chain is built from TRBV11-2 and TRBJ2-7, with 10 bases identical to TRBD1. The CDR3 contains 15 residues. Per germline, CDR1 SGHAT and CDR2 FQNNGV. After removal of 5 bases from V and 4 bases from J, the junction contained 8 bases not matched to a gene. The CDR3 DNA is TGTGCCAGCAGCCGGGGGACAGGGGAAGGGTACGAGCAGTACTTC. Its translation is CASSRGTGEGYEQYF.

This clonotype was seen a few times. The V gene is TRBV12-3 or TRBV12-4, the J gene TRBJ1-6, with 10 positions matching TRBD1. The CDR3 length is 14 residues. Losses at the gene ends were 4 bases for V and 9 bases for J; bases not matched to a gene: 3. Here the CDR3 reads CASSSTGGPSPLHF. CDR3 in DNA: TGTGCCAGCAGTTCGACAGGGGGCCCTTCACCCCTCCACTTT.

The DNA of the CDR3 is TGTGCCAGCAGCTTCCGGGATCAGCCCCAGCATTTT. This codes for CASSFRDQPQHF. The genes are TRBV7-2 and TRBJ1-5, with unresolved D. Between the trimmed V and J ends, which lost 3 bases and 5 bases, there was a span of 5 bases. Germline CDR1 and CDR2: SGHTA and FQGNSA. The CDR3 sequence is 12 residues long.

CDR3 protein: CASSLRGSREKLFF. DNA of the CDR3: TGTGCCAGCAGTTTAAGGGGGTCGCGAGAAAAACTGTTTTTT. The chain uses TRBV27 and TRBJ1-4, with D tentatively TRBD1 (6 bases). V was cut by 2 bases and J by 8 bases, with 12 bases left in between. Germline assignment: CDR1 MNHEY and CDR2 SMNVEV (reference sequence). This CDR3 has 14 amino acids.

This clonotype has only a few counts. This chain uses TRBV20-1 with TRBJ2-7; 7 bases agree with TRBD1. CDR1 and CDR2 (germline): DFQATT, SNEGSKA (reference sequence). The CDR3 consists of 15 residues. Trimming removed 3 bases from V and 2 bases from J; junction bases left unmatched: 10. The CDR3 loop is CSASEPGQSAYEQYF. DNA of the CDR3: TGCAGTGCTAGCGAACCGGGACAGTCTGCCTACGAGCAGTACTTC.